The 17 T cell receptor beta chains below come from one sample, sequenced in a study of early T cells in non-severe SARS-CoV-2 infection. MiXCR, run by TCRdb on the 5' RACE reads, gives a single entry per CDR3 protein. The repertoire holds 35,000 to 40,000 distinct CDR3 sequences, with around 4.6% as singletons. Sequenced input: whole blood. The receptors were gathered from an adult who was a healthcare worker with PCR-confirmed SARS-CoV-2 infection or an uninfected control (not recorded which).

This clonotype was picked up many times. The V call is TRBV3-1, the J call TRBJ1-5; D remains ambiguous. V lost 2 bases to trimming and J lost 7 bases, with 9 bases between them. CDR1 is LGHDT, CDR2 YNNKEL, per germline (reference sequence). This CDR3 is built from 13 residues. The CDR3 protein is CASSQQVGQPQHF. The CDR3 DNA reads as TGTGCCAGCAGCCAACAGGTAGGCCAGCCCCAGCATTTT.

This clonotype was counted many times. The gene calls are TRBV11-3 and TRBJ1-6; D remains unclear. The V gene's germline CDR1 is SGHNT and CDR2 YENEEA. The CDR3 is 13 amino acids. The V and J ends lost 1 base and 7 bases respectively, with 5 bases between them. The CDR3 DNA reads TGTGCCAGCAGCTTAGGCTTCAATTCACCCCTCCACTTT. Translation: CASSLGFNSPLHF.

This clonotype has a count of ten or more. The rearrangement joins TRBV11-1 to TRBJ1-1, with 8 bases matching TRBD1. Trimming took 4 bases from V and 6 from J; bases not matched to a gene: 7. The CDR3 has 14 residues. Germline assignment: CDR1 SGHAT and CDR2 FQDESV (reference sequence). The CDR3 sequence: CASSSRGRGSEAFF. The CDR3 coding sequence is TGTGCCAGCAGCTCCAGGGGGCGGGGATCTGAAGCTTTCTTT.

This clonotype was seen at least ten times. The V call is TRBV29-1, the J call TRBJ2-5, with D tentatively TRBD2 (6 bases). The V and J ends lost 2 bases and 4 bases respectively, with 8 bases between them. CDR1 is SQVTM and CDR2 is ANQGSEA in the germline V gene. The CDR3 consists of 12 residues. DNA for the CDR3: TGCAGCGTTGAACGGGGGACAGAGACCCAGTACTTC. Translated, it gives CSVERGTETQYF.

This clonotype showed up many times. This chain connects TRBV7-3 to TRBJ2-7, with no clear D. Germline lookup yields CDR1 SGHTA and CDR2 FQGTGA. The CDR3 sequence is 13 residues long. Trimming cost V 2 bases and J 6 bases, with 11 bases left between them. CDR3 in DNA: TGTGCCAGCAGCTTATTAGGGTTGGGCGAGCAGTACTTC. Protein: CASSLLGLGEQYF.

This clonotype has ten or more counts. The chain combines TRBV5-5 with TRBJ2-5; D remains unclear. Trimming shortened V by 0 bases and J by 1 base, and 10 bases separated the two germline ends. Germline-derived CDR1 and CDR2 are SGHKS and YYEKEE (reference sequence). The CDR3 has 15 residues. The CDR3: CASSLEWHLQETQYF. CDR3 nucleotide sequence: TGTGCCAGCAGCTTGGAATGGCACCTCCAAGAGACCCAGTACTTC.

This clonotype turned up a few times. The chain couples TRBV6-5 to TRBJ2-1, with TRBD1 as a possible D gene (6 bases). Germline loops: CDR1 MNHEY, CDR2 SVGAGI. Deletions cut 1 base from V and 9 bases from J, with 10 bases between. This CDR3 is 13 amino acids long. CDR3 protein: CASSYLLGGEQFF. The CDR3 DNA sequence: TGTGCCAGCAGTTACTTACTAGGGGGTGAGCAGTTCTTC.

This clonotype showed up many times. The chain links TRBV7-9 to TRBJ2-7; the D is unclear. This CDR3 comprises 16 residues. The germline V gene has CDR1 SEHNR and CDR2 FQNEAQ (reference sequence). Trimming pared 5 bases from V and 2 bases from J, leaving 19 bases between. The CDR3 protein is CASSVLRTGRTYEQYF. The CDR3 nucleotides are TGTGCCAGCAGCGTCCTTCGTACCGGACGGACCTACGAGCAGTACTTC.

This clonotype was detected ten times or more. The chain joins TRBV19 to TRBJ2-1; D call uncertain. Trimming took off 4 bases at V and 10 bases at J, with 14 bases between the two ends. Germline CDR1 is LNHDA and CDR2 is SQIVND (reference sequence). The CDR3 spans 13 residues. The CDR3 is CASSRTVEREQFF. CDR3 coding DNA: TGTGCCAGTAGTAGAACAGTCGAACGGGAGCAGTTCTTC.

This clonotype was recorded at least ten times. The rearrangement links TRBV15 to TRBJ2-1; 11 bases are a match to TRBD2. There are 16 residues in the CDR3. With V trimmed by 3 bases and J by 4 bases, 5 bases remained unmatched. CDR1 is LNHNV and CDR2 is YYDKDF in the germline V gene (reference sequence). As DNA, the CDR3 is TGTGCCACCAGCAGGACCGGGACTAGCGGATACAATGAGCAGTTCTTC. Translated, it gives CATSRTGTSGYNEQFF.

This clonotype was found many times. The J gene is TRBJ1-5, the V gene TRBV7-9; no firm D call. This CDR3 is built from 13 residues. Trimming pared 1 base from V and 5 bases from J, leaving 6 bases between. Germline-derived CDR1 and CDR2 are SEHNR and FQNEAQ (reference sequence). CDR3 sequence (DNA): TGTGCCAGCAGCTTAGGCCAGGATCAGCCCCAGCATTTT. This encodes CASSLGQDQPQHF. Drawing the rest from reference TRBV7-9 and TRBJ1-5, the complete variable domain is DTGVSQNPRHKITKRGQNVTFRCDPISEHNRLYWYRQTLGQGPEFLTYFQNEAQLEKSRLLSDRFSAERPKGSFSTLEIQRTEQGDSAMYLCASSLGQDQPQHFGDGTRLSIL.

This clonotype was recorded a few times. V and J are TRBV5-1 and TRBJ1-4; 7 bases align to TRBD1. The length of the CDR3 is 14 residues. Germline CDR1 SGHRS, CDR2 YFSETQ. Trimming removed 5 bases from V and 7 bases from J; junction bases left unmatched: 8. The CDR3 DNA sequence: TGCGCCAGCAGAATCGACAGGGAGGGTGAAAAACTGTTTTTT. This sequence encodes CASRIDREGEKLFF.

A few counts support this clonotype. This chain uses TRBV7-3 with TRBJ2-1, with 7 bases aligning to TRBD1. Germline V gives CDR1 SGHTA, CDR2 FQGTGA. The CDR3 consists of 19 residues. The trim removed 1 base at V and 10 bases at J, leaving 22 bases unmatched. CDR3 protein: CASSLSDPGPPGTVKEQFF. The CDR3 bases are TGTGCCAGCAGCTTAAGTGATCCAGGCCCCCCCGGGACAGTCAAGGAGCAGTTCTTC.

The sample holds many counts of this clonotype. This chain joins TRBV19 and TRBJ2-5, with 9 bases matching TRBD1. Trimming at V came to 9 bases and at J to 3 bases, leaving 5 bases not matched to a gene. Germline V gene data show CDR1 as LNHDA and CDR2 as SQIVND (reference sequence). The CDR3 sequence is 13 residues long. The CDR3 coding sequence is TGTGCCAGCACCCGGACAGGGGAAGAGACCCAGTACTTC. This translates into CASTRTGEETQYF.

This clonotype was counted at least ten times. V is TRBV11-2 and J is TRBJ2-1, with D possibly called TRBD1 or TRBD2 (6 bases each). The CDR3 is 13 amino acids. Germline loops: CDR1 SGHAT, CDR2 FQNNGV. Trimming removed 7 bases from V and 7 bases from J, with 14 bases in between. The CDR3 is CASTELGGNEQFF. The CDR3 bases are TGTGCCAGCACCGAGCTAGGGGGGAATGAGCAGTTCTTC. The full variable domain, rest sourced from reference TRBV11-2 and TRBJ2-1, is EAGVAQSPRYKIIEKRQSVAFWCNPISGHATLYWYQQILGQGPKLLIQFQNNGVVDDSQLPKDRFSAERLKGVDSTLKIQPAKLEDSAVYLCASTELGGNEQFFGPGTRLTVL.

The table lists this clonotype with many counts. The chain uses TRBV18 and TRBJ1-1; D not certain. CDR1 is KGHSH, CDR2 LQKENI, per germline. Trimming took off 2 bases at V and 2 bases at J, with 12 bases between the two ends. The CDR3 sequence is 15 residues long. The CDR3 DNA reads TGTGCCAGCTCACCAAATCGGGGAGACAACACTGAAGCTTTCTTT. Its protein is CASSPNRGDNTEAFF.

This clonotype occurred a few times. A much larger clone is a single base away; this may be a read error. V is TRBV2 and J is TRBJ2-3; D not certain. CDR1 and CDR2 (germline): SNHLY, FYNNEI. V lost 6 bases, J lost 2 bases, and 6 bases lay in between. The CDR3 covers 12 residues. CDR3 sequence: CASSLHTDTQYF. CDR3 in DNA: TGTGCCAGCAGCCTCCACACAGATACGCAGTATTTT. Variable domain in full (rest from reference TRBV2 and TRBJ2-3): EPEVTQTPSHQVTQMGQEVILRCVPISNHLYFYWYRQILGQKVEFLVSFYNNEISEKSEIFDDQFSVERPDGSNFTLKIRSTKLEDSAMYFCASSLHTDTQYFGPGTRLTVL.